Shown below are 14 T cell receptor beta chains from a single sample sequenced in a study of blood T cells in healthy people across ages. A second PCR, run for about 6 to 11 cycles, used a sample-barcoded 5' primer plus a J-beta primer mix. In TCRdb, the 5' RACE reads were re-called with MiXCR into one record per CDR3 protein. The repertoire holds roughly 1.9 million distinct CDR3 sequences, with roughly 43% as singletons. Sequencing was carried out using blood. The receptors shown here come from a human donor in good health.

Points on this clonotype: The junction departs from germline at one end; a sequencing error may be responsible. The chain combines TRBV7-2 with TRBJ1-1; weak D call: TRBD1 (5 bases). The CDR3 covers 14 residues. CDR1 SGHTA and CDR2 FQGNSA come from the germline V gene. The chain's CDR3 is CAGSNQWGGTEAFF. The CDR3, as DNA: TGTGCCGGCAGCAACCAATGGGGGGGCACTGAAGCTTTCTTT.

This clonotype has more than one count but fewer than ten. A much larger clone lies a single base off, so this may be a read error. The V and J genes are TRBV7-2 and TRBJ2-3; D unresolved. Per germline, CDR1 SGHTA and CDR2 FQGNSA. V shed 4 bases and J shed 4 bases, with 12 bases lying between them. The CDR3 sequence is 14 residues long. DNA for the CDR3: TGTGCCAGCAGCTCCCGCCGGATGGCAGATACGCAGTATTTT. It encodes CASSSRRMADTQYF.

A few counts support this clonotype. V and J are TRBV9 and TRBJ1-2, with D unresolved. V dropped 0 bases and J dropped 6 bases, with 12 bases sitting between them. Per germline, CDR1 SGDLS and CDR2 YYNGEE. The CDR3 length is 14 residues. CDR3: CASSVDSSPDGYTF. The CDR3 bases are TGTGCCAGCAGCGTAGACTCATCTCCGGATGGCTACACCTTC.

This clonotype has ten or more counts. This chain uses TRBV7-2 with TRBJ1-5; no clear D gene. V lost 2 bases to trimming and J lost 1 base, with 9 bases between them. The CDR3 has 15 residues. The germline V gene has CDR1 SGHTA and CDR2 FQGNSA. CDR3 region: CASSLYGESNQPQHF. The CDR3, as DNA: TGTGCCAGCAGCTTATACGGTGAGAGCAATCAGCCCCAGCATTTT.

V is TRBV29-1 and J is TRBJ1-2; a possible D gene is TRBD1 (6 bases). Germline V gives CDR1 SQVTM, CDR2 ANQGSEA. The CDR3 is 12 amino acids. The CDR3 protein is CAQKEGEYGYTF. The CDR3, as DNA: TGCGCTCAAAAGGAGGGGGAATATGGCTACACCTTC.

The chain couples TRBV4-3 to TRBJ2-5; either TRBD1 or TRBD2 may fit D (6 bases each). CDR1 is LGHNA and CDR2 is YSLEER in the germline V gene. CDR3 size: 16 residues. V gave up 0 bases and J gave up 5 bases, with 16 bases separating them. In DNA, the CDR3 is TGCGCCAGCAGCCAAGATTGGGGGGCCCTCCCGGAGACCCAGTACTTC. Its protein product is CASSQDWGALPETQYF.

The V call is TRBV7-3, the J call TRBJ2-3; 7 bases fit TRBD2. Trimming cost V 5 bases and J 3 bases; bases outside gene matches: 8. The germline V gene has CDR1 SGHTA and CDR2 FQGTGA. CDR3 length equals 15 residues. The CDR3 reads CASSHGGEETDTQYF. The CDR3 DNA follows: TGTGCCAGCAGCCATGGGGGGGAAGAAACAGATACGCAGTATTTT.

This clonotype was seen more than once but under ten times. The rearrangement links TRBV6-6 to TRBJ1-5; D not resolved. Germline values: CDR1 MNHNY, CDR2 SVGAGI (reference sequence). V was clipped by 6 bases and J by 2 bases, with 17 bases between them. The CDR3 is 16 amino acids. In DNA form, the CDR3 reads TGTGCCAGCAGGGACTCTCGGACCGGGGGCAATCAGCCCCAGCATTTT. Translated, it gives CASRDSRTGGNQPQHF.

This clonotype has just a few counts. This chain connects TRBV9 to TRBJ2-7; tentatively, D is TRBD1 (5 bases). The CDR3 covers 15 residues. Trimming removed 0 bases from V and 0 bases from J, with 10 bases in between. Germline CDR1 and CDR2: SGDLS and YYNGEE. The CDR3 loop is CASSVADSYSYEQYF. In DNA form, the CDR3 reads TGTGCCAGCAGCGTAGCCGACAGCTACTCCTACGAGCAGTACTTC.

Many counts were recorded for this clonotype. The J gene is TRBJ2-7, the V gene TRBV7-2; D is perhaps TRBD2 (5 bases). V lost 2 bases to trimming and J lost 2 bases, with 13 bases between them. The germline V gene encodes CDR1 SGHTA and CDR2 FQGNSA. CDR3 length equals 15 residues. CDR3 DNA: TGTGCCAGCAGCTTAAGGAGAGGGAACCCCTACGAGCAGTACTTC. Residues: CASSLRRGNPYEQYF.

This clonotype was seen a few times. This chain joins TRBV6-2 or TRBV6-3 and TRBJ1-4; D might be TRBD1 (5 bases). Germline-derived CDR1 and CDR2 are MNHEY and SVGEGT. The CDR3 sequence is 13 residues long. The V and J ends lost 6 bases and 7 bases respectively, with 12 bases between them. The CDR3 here is CASSPTTGEKLFF. DNA of the CDR3: TGTGCCAGCAGCCCCACAACAGGTGAAAAACTGTTTTTT.

This clonotype showed up just a few times. The chain couples TRBV7-2 to TRBJ2-6, with 9 bases fitting TRBD1. The J segment lost 2 bases and the V segment lost 5 bases, leaving 4 bases of the junction unmatched. The CDR3 sequence is 16 residues long. Germline CDR1 reads SGHTA; CDR2 reads FQGNSA. CDR3 coding DNA: TGTGCCAGCAGCACTCGGACAGGGGCTGGGGCCAACGTCCTGACTTTC. Translation gives CASSTRTGAGANVLTF.

This clonotype was counted a few times. The chain is built from TRBV18 and TRBJ2-7, with 10 bases matching TRBD2. Losses at the gene ends were 2 bases for V and 5 bases for J; bases not matched to a gene: 0. From germline, CDR1 is KGHSH and CDR2 LQKENI. This CDR3 spans 13 amino acids. The CDR3, as DNA: TGTGCCAGCTCACCAGGGACTAGCGACGAGCAGTACTTC. Protein: CASSPGTSDEQYF.

The rearrangement uses TRBV4-1 and TRBJ2-7, with D possibly matching TRBD1 (6 bases). There are 14 residues in the CDR3. Per the germline V gene, CDR1 is MGHRA and CDR2 is YSYEKL. V was pared by 6 bases and J by 0 bases, with 12 bases between. CDR3 DNA sequence: TGCGCCAGCAGTAACGGACAGTCCTCCTACGAGCAGTACTTC. Protein product: CASSNGQSSYEQYF.